The 26 T cell receptor beta chains listed next were all sequenced from one sample in a study of monozygotic twins with inflammatory bowel disease. TCRdb re-called the 5' RACE reads, yielding one record per CDR3 amino acid sequence without DNA. This sample contains roughly 160,000 distinct CDR3 sequences. The sample consisted of blood. The receptors come from a human donor with ulcerative colitis or Crohn's disease, or a healthy co-twin of an affected twin (not recorded which).

This chain connects TRBV24-1 to TRBJ1-1. Germline CDR1 reads KGHDR; CDR2 reads SFDVKD. The CDR3 contains 12 residues. CDR3 protein: CATSGGNTEAFF.

This chain links TRBV7-2 with TRBJ2-7. The CDR3 contains 13 residues. From germline, CDR1 is SGHTA and CDR2 FQGNSA. The CDR3 loop is CASSIDFSYEQYF.

V and J are TRBV7-9 and TRBJ2-7. The CDR3 spans 12 residues. The germline V gene encodes CDR1 SEHNR and CDR2 FQNEAQ (reference sequence). CDR3 sequence: CASSLWSAEQYF.

The V gene is TRBV7-9, the J gene TRBJ2-7; lacking DNA, the TRBD2 call made by TCRdb goes unchecked. From germline, CDR1 is SEHNR and CDR2 FQNEAQ (reference sequence). The CDR3 extends over 15 amino acids. CDR3: CASSLGTSRTYEQYF.

This rearrangement joins TRBV7-9 to TRBJ1-3. The germline V gene encodes CDR1 SEHNR and CDR2 FQNEAQ (reference sequence). The length of the CDR3 is 14 residues. CDR3 residues: CASSPYAAGNTIYF.

The V gene is TRBV29-1, the J gene TRBJ1-2; lacking DNA, the TRBD1 call made by TCRdb goes unchecked. The germline V gene has CDR1 SQVTM and CDR2 ANQGSEA. The CDR3 length is 13 residues. This chain's CDR3 is CSVGGQGDYGYTF.

This chain links TRBV19 with TRBJ2-1; the D call of TRBD1 rests on TCRdb alone, since no DNA is present to check it. This CDR3 is 14 amino acids long. In germline, CDR1 is LNHDA, CDR2 SQIVND (reference sequence). CDR3 sequence: CATGQGTTYNEQFF.

This chain connects TRBV7-6 to TRBJ1-1; no DNA is available, so the TRBD1 call from TCRdb remains unchecked. The CDR3 runs to 15 residues. Per germline, CDR1 SGHVS and CDR2 FNYEAQ. CDR3 sequence reads: CASSSLGGRVKEAFF.

V and J are TRBV5-1 and TRBJ2-1; TCRdb's assignment of TRBD2 cannot be checked, as there is no DNA. The CDR3 is 15 amino acids. The germline CDR1 and CDR2 sequences are SGHRS and YFSETQ. CDR3 protein: CASSLWTSGDNEQFF.

The rearrangement joins TRBV10-3 to TRBJ2-4; TCRdb's D call of TRBD1 is untestable without DNA. The CDR3 covers 15 residues. Per germline, CDR1 ENHRY and CDR2 SYGVKD. CDR3 residues: CAISEGGGGKNIQYF.

The rearrangement joins TRBV7-3 to TRBJ1-5; with no DNA, the TCRdb D assignment of TRBD1 cannot be verified. The germline CDR1 and CDR2 sequences are SGHTA and FQGTGA. The CDR3 runs 15 residues. CDR3 sequence: CAKPKTGQSNQPQHF.

The chain recombines TRBV5-1 with TRBJ1-4; TCRdb picks TRBD1, but there is no DNA to check that call. Germline V CDR1 and CDR2: SGHRS, YFSETQ. The CDR3 length is 15 residues. CDR3 in amino acids: CASSLVPGDNEKLFF.

The chain links TRBV20-1 to TRBJ2-7; TCRdb indicates TRBD1, and absent DNA this call remains unverified. In germline, CDR1 is DFQATT, CDR2 SNEGSKA (reference sequence). This CDR3 is built from 15 residues. CDR3 residues: CSARDPGTGGYEQYF.

The chain uses TRBV12-3 or TRBV12-4 and TRBJ1-4; no DNA is available, so the TRBD1 call from TCRdb remains unchecked. This CDR3 has 16 amino acids. CDR3 protein: CASSLTGGSTNEKLFF.

This chain joins TRBV27 and TRBJ1-1; the TRBD1 assignment by TCRdb is unverifiable without DNA. This CDR3 is built from 15 residues. CDR1 is MNHEY, CDR2 SMNVEV, per germline (reference sequence). CDR3 amino acids: CASSLRGTGQLEAFF.

The chain links TRBV2 to TRBJ2-1; TCRdb designates TRBD1, a call that cannot be tested without DNA. Germline V gene lookup returns CDR1 SNHLY and CDR2 FYNNEI. The CDR3 is 13 amino acids. The CDR3 is CASSPLVPGAQFF.

The CDR3 spells CASSNLRTADNEQFF. J is TRBJ2-1 and V is TRBV5-1; TCRdb designates TRBD1, a call that cannot be tested without DNA. The length of the CDR3 is 15 residues. Germline V gene sequence: CDR1 SGHRS, CDR2 YFSETQ. Using reference TRBV5-1 and TRBJ2-1 for the parts outside the CDR3, the full variable domain is KAGVTQTPRYLIKTRGQQVTLSCSPISGHRSVSWYQQTPGQGLQFLFEYFSETQRNKGNFPGRFSGRQFSNSRSEMNVSTLELGDSALYLCASSNLRTADNEQFFGPGTRLTVL.

The J gene is TRBJ2-1, the V gene TRBV13; TCRdb returns TRBD1, unconfirmable since there is no DNA. This CDR3 has 13 residues. From germline, CDR1 is PRHDT and CDR2 FYEKMQ (reference sequence). This chain's CDR3 is CASTTSRANEQFF.

This chain joins TRBV19 and TRBJ1-6. Germline CDR1 reads LNHDA; CDR2 reads SQIVND (reference sequence). The CDR3 is made up of 16 amino acids. The CDR3 sequence: CASSILGTLYNSPLHF.

J is TRBJ1-2 and V is TRBV20-1. Germline-derived CDR1 and CDR2 are DFQATT and SNEGSKA (reference sequence). The length of the CDR3 is 11 residues. The CDR3 reads CSARDIGGYTF.

This chain links TRBV4-3 with TRBJ2-2; the D call of TRBD1 rests on TCRdb alone, since no DNA is present to check it. Germline V lookup: CDR1 LGHNA, CDR2 YSLEER. The CDR3 totals 15 residues. This CDR3 is CASSQDEGAPGELFF.

The V and J genes are TRBV20-1 and TRBJ2-7; TCRdb proposes TRBD1, but this gene call is untestable without DNA. Germline V gene lookup returns CDR1 DFQATT and CDR2 SNEGSKA (reference sequence). This CDR3 has 16 amino acids. CDR3 sequence: CSARTHYMGGPHEQYF.

This chain joins TRBV12-3 or TRBV12-4 and TRBJ1-2. The CDR3 extends over 11 amino acids. CDR3 amino acids: CASSSSAGYTF.

V is TRBV5-1 and J is TRBJ1-2; TCRdb names TRBD1, which stays unverified in the absence of DNA. Germline CDR1 reads SGHRS; CDR2 reads YFSETQ. The CDR3 length is 12 residues. The CDR3 protein is CASSLPDSRYTF.

The chain couples TRBV5-1 to TRBJ1-2; lacking DNA, the TRBD1 call made by TCRdb goes unchecked. The CDR3 extends over 16 amino acids. From germline, CDR1 is SGHRS and CDR2 YFSETQ. CDR3: CASSLGQGLANYGYTF.

The chain links TRBV4-3 to TRBJ1-3; TCRdb gives TRBD1 as the D gene, but with no DNA this cannot be confirmed. The CDR3 has 15 residues. Germline loops: CDR1 LGHNA, CDR2 YSLEER. The CDR3 loop is CASSQGTGRKNTIYF.